This TCR beta chain was sequenced in a study of T cell responses to AZD1222 COVID-19 vaccine (dated by TCRdb to the early 2020s). Context from the whole study: AZD1222 recipients whose second dose came at about 4 weeks and those whose second dose came at about 12 weeks were combined into one group, since spike-specific TCR depth and breadth did not differ between the two schedules. A total of over 230 trial participants underwent TCR sequencing, of whom about 210 had received two doses of AZD1222 and roughly 26 had received two doses of the MenACWY control vaccine. Trial participants were enrolled by age into 18-55, 56-69 and 70-plus year subgroups, with roughly 150, 30 and 60 TCR-sequenced participants respectively.

The CDR3 regions of human TCRbeta chains were analyzed by immunosequencing. Turning to the authors' computational methods: Repertoire TCRs were checked for matches against a reference library of SARS-CoV-2-specific TCRs that had been generated using the MIRA antigen-specificity platform. Breadth was defined as the fraction of unique TCRs that were SARS-CoV-2-associated, and depth was defined as the fraction of total T cells that were SARS-CoV-2-associated. Each spike-specific TCR was assigned to its reactive spike region and to a CD4 or CD8 class using the MIRA data. Log10-transformed breadth and depth values were compared by one-way ANOVA with Sidak's multiple comparisons tests. TCRdb retrieved this table from immuneACCESS and kept in-frame rearrangements only. Not all clones are present; in checked studies, unresolved V genes account for under half, and no reason is known for the remainder. The V and J calls and clone size were taken over from that table, and D and trimming were inferred from the DNA. The sample data list some 170,000 clones, and about 89% of these were observed just once. The top ten hold 1.5% to 2% of the sample.

V is pruned by 4 bases and J by 3 bases, leaving 6 bases of the junction without a gene match. Including cysteine and phenylalanine, the CDR3 has 15 amino acids. Only CDR3 DNA remains: 45 bases, in frame from the first base. CDR1 MNHEY and CDR2 SVGAGI were looked up in the germline V gene. Reading the label with the study, this specimen's time point is: baseline before first vaccination. Samples from vaccinated people were obtained from the UK trials COV001 and COV002, which included a single-blind randomized controlled phase 2/3 trial of AZD1222 (ChAdOx1 nCoV-19) in healthy adults. For TCRbeta chain sequencing, PBMC samples from trial participants were taken at day 0 and at day 28 after the second dose. A word on this clone: It lacks a known antigen. Base qualities are missing; no much larger clone stands one base away.

General conclusions and limits of the study: Because no day 14 peak-response samples were available, the repertoires could be characterized only after the peak T cell response. In the small 56-69-year group, the increase in depth fell short of significance, most likely because of low power. Reportedly, close to half of the unique spike-specific TCRs recognized epitopes lying outside the regions that are mutated in the B.1.351 and B.1.1.7 variants. Vaccine-associated CD4 TCRs spanned the whole spike protein, with dominant responses in regions 160-218 and 743-854. Participants were mostly white British, with more females than males. The authors suggested clonal diversity may have been underestimated. Conclusions about previously exposed vaccinees were limited because only six or seven AZD1222 recipients were SARS-CoV-2 seropositive at baseline. After two AZD1222 doses, spike-specific TCR breadth and depth were significantly higher than at day 0 and than in MenACWY recipients.

This TCR came from an adult in good health. The source material was peripheral blood, sampled on day 0 of AZD1222 vaccination. The sequence links TRBV6-5 to TRBJ2-1; 7 bases in between match TRBD1. The DNA sequence is TGTGCCAGCAGTTCCGGGACAGAGGGCTACAATGAGCAGTTCTTC. The resulting protein is CASSSGTEGYNEQFF.